The next 16 T cell receptor beta chains were all read from a single sample in a study of molecular identifiers for immune sequencing clone quantification. TCRdb reanalysed the PCR reads using MiXCR and keeps one entry per CDR3 protein. The data hold hundreds of thousands of distinct CDR3 sequences, with less than 30% observed a single time. Material for sequencing was naive CD8+ T cells from blood, with Jurkat cell RNA spiked in. The subset here: FACS-sorted CD8+CD4-CCR7+CD45RA+ naive T cells. The receptors originated from a human donor in good health. Some libraries in this study had Jurkat cell RNA spiked in.

Comments on this clonotype: This could be a read error, since a much larger clone is one nucleotide away. The CDR3 end shows no conserved phenylalanine or tryptophan, and so a read error is likely. This sequence joins TRBV6-5 and TRBJ2-1, with D possibly TRBD2 on 6 matching bases. Germline V lookup: CDR1 MNHEY, CDR2 SVGAGI. Trimming left V 6 bases short and J 9 bases short, with 12 bases between. This CDR3 is 12 amino acids long. The CDR3: CASSPGSVEQFL. DNA of the CDR3: TGTGCCAGCAGCCCCGGGAGTGTTGAGCAGTTCCTC.

The J gene is TRBJ1-6, the V gene TRBV27; D is possibly TRBD1 (6 bases). The CDR3 is made up of 17 amino acids. Per the germline V gene, CDR1 is MNHEY and CDR2 is SMNVEV (reference sequence). Trimming cost V 5 bases and J 4 bases, with 18 bases left between them. The CDR3 is CASSQLQGPAYNSPLHF. DNA of the CDR3: TGTGCCAGCAGTCAACTTCAGGGGCCCGCGTATAATTCACCCCTCCACTTT.

This clonotype was detected only a few times. The V call is TRBV29-1, the J call TRBJ1-2; D not certain. The CDR3 covers 11 residues. The V end was cut by 6 bases, the J end by 7 bases, with 12 bases between. The germline V gene encodes CDR1 SQVTM and CDR2 ANQGSEA. CDR3: CSVPSMSGYTF. CDR3 DNA sequence: TGCAGCGTCCCGTCAATGTCTGGCTACACCTTC.

In the case of this clonotype: Compared with germline, one end of the junction differs, possibly owing to a read error. This chain joins TRBV6-2 or TRBV6-3 and TRBJ2-2, with 7 bases lining up with TRBD1. The CDR3 sequence is 15 residues long. Germline loops: CDR1 MNHEY, CDR2 SVGEGT. The CDR3, as DNA: TGTGTCAGCAGACTCTGGACAGGGAACACCGGGGAGCTGTTTTTT. Protein sequence: CVSRLWTGNTGELFF.

This clonotype was counted a few times. This chain links TRBV9 with TRBJ2-3; D is perhaps TRBD1 (7 bases). There are 16 residues in the CDR3. Germline V gene sequence: CDR1 SGDLS, CDR2 YYNGEE. V was trimmed by 0 bases and J by 3 bases, leaving 14 bases between them. CDR3 region: CASSVDGGQRTDTQYF. Here the CDR3 DNA reads TGTGCCAGCAGCGTAGACGGGGGACAGAGGACAGATACGCAGTATTTT.

Worth noting for this clonotype: The junction does not match germline at one end; this may be a read error. Here the CDR3 reads CASSRGSEANVLTF. CDR3 nucleotides: TGTGCCAGTAGCCGGGGGTCTGAGGCCAACGTCCTGACTTTC. This sequence joins TRBV19 and TRBJ2-6; possible D gene TRBD2, 6 bases. In germline, CDR1 is LNHDA, CDR2 SQIVND (reference sequence). CDR3 size: 14 residues.

Concerning this clonotype itself: A read error may account for a junction end that differs from germline. The chain couples TRBV25-1 to TRBJ2-7; no clear D gene. Per germline, CDR1 MGHDK and CDR2 SYGVNS. CDR3 length: 13 residues. In DNA form, the CDR3 reads TGTGCCACCCTCCCTAGAACAGTCCACGAGCGGTACTTC. It translates to CATLPRTVHERYF.

This clonotype was detected many times. The junction differs from germline at one of its ends, possibly a read error. The rearrangement joins TRBV29-1 to TRBJ2-7; 10 bases are a match to TRBD2. This CDR3 has 12 amino acids. Germline values: CDR1 SQVTM, CDR2 ANQGSEA. The DNA of the CDR3 is TGCAGCGTTGAACTTGGTAGCGGGAGGACAGGCTTC. Its translation: CSVELGSGRTGF.

In this sample, this clonotype turned up a few times. The rearrangement uses TRBV4-1 and TRBJ1-2; 8 bases fit TRBD1. Germline V gene data show CDR1 as MGHRA and CDR2 as YSYEKL. J lost 5 bases, V lost 1 base, and 6 bases had no gene match. CDR3 size: 15 residues. The CDR3 loop reads CASSQAQGELYGYTF. CDR3 coding DNA: TGCGCCAGCAGCCAAGCACAGGGGGAGTTGTATGGCTACACCTTC.

There are a few counts of this clonotype. The V gene is TRBV9, the J gene TRBJ2-5; 9 positions match TRBD1. J was trimmed by 5 bases and V by 3 bases; bases with no gene match: 5. Germline assignment: CDR1 SGDLS and CDR2 YYNGEE. The CDR3 runs 14 residues. In DNA, the CDR3 is TGTGCCAGCAGCGGCGGGACAGGGCTTGAGACCCAGTACTTC. It encodes CASSGGTGLETQYF.

This clonotype was recorded many times. This chain uses TRBV6-6 with TRBJ1-2; a weak D match, TRBD1 (5 bases). The CDR3 runs 13 residues. CDR1 is MNHNY and CDR2 is SVGAGI in the germline V gene (reference sequence). The V end lost 2 bases, the J end lost 8 bases, and 12 bases lay between the germline ends. The CDR3 DNA is TGTGCCAGCAGTTACGGTCCAGGGAACGGCTACACCTTC. Protein product: CASSYGPGNGYTF.

Regarding this clonotype: A single base separates this from a much larger clone, so it may be a read error. V gene TRBV7-9 combines with J gene TRBJ2-3, with 13 bases matching TRBD2. CDR3 size: 18 residues. Looked up from germline, CDR1 is SEHNR and CDR2 is FQNEAQ (reference sequence). The ends lost 6 bases at V and 4 bases at J; junction bases unmatched: 13. In DNA, the CDR3 is TGTGCCAGCAGGTTGACTAGCGGGAGGTTGGGGCCGCCAGATACGCAGTATTTT. Translating it yields CASRLTSGRLGPPDTQYF.

This clonotype was detected many times. The rearrangement joins TRBV7-9 to TRBJ1-1; D gene uncertain. V lost 2 bases and J lost 0, with 7 bases in between. In germline, CDR1 is SEHNR, CDR2 FQNEAQ (reference sequence). CDR3 length: 14 residues. The CDR3 sequence is CASSLFDVNTEAFF. The CDR3 region has the DNA TGTGCCAGCAGCTTATTCGACGTGAACACTGAAGCTTTCTTT. The full variable domain, in which reference TRBV7-9 and TRBJ1-1 provide the parts outside the CDR3, is DTGVSQNPRHKITKRGQNVTFRCDPISEHNRLYWYRQTLGQGPEFLTYFQNEAQLEKSRLLSDRFSAERPKGSFSTLEIQRTEQGDSAMYLCASSLFDVNTEAFFGQGTRLTVV.

As to this clonotype: This may come from a read error, since a much larger clone is one base off. The chain carries TRBV27 and TRBJ1-1; weak D call: TRBD1 (5 bases). Germline V gene sequence: CDR1 MNHEY, CDR2 SMNVEV (reference sequence). The V gene lost 4 bases and the J gene lost 10 bases, with 16 bases spanning the gap. This CDR3 region has 13 residues. The CDR3, as DNA: TGTGCCAGCAGTTCATCGCAGGACACAGGAGCTTTCTTT. Translating it yields CASSSSQDTGAFF.

This clonotype was detected ten times or more. This chain uses TRBV7-6 with TRBJ2-3; D call uncertain. V was cut by 5 bases and J by 6 bases, with 12 bases left in between. The CDR3 runs to 13 residues. CDR1 SGHVS and CDR2 FNYEAQ come from the germline V gene. The DNA for the CDR3 is TGTGCCAGCAGCCCGGCGCCCGTGGATACGCAGTATTTT. It specifies CASSPAPVDTQYF.

As to this clonotype: This could be a read error, since a much larger clone is one nucleotide away. The CDR3 does not close with the conserved phenylalanine or tryptophan, likely indicating a read error. The genes are TRBV5-5 and TRBJ1-5; TRBD1 might be the D (6 bases). CDR3 length: 14 residues. Germline V CDR1 and CDR2: SGHKS, YYEKEE (reference sequence). Deletions cut 4 bases from V and 5 bases from J, with 13 bases between. This CDR3 reads CASSHRTEDQPQHL. The DNA of the CDR3 is TGTGCCAGCAGCCATAGGACAGAGGATCAGCCCCAGCATCTT.